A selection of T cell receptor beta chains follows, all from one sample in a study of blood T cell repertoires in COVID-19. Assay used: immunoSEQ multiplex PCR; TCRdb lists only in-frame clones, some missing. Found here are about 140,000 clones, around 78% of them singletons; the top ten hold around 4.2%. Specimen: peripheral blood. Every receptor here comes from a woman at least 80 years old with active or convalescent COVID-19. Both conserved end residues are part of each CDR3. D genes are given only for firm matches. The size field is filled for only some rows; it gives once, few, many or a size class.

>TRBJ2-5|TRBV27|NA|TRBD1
CASSTTQKGTEGTLATQYF
TGTGCCAGCAGTACAACCCAAAAGGGGACAGAGGGAACGCTGGCGACCCAGTACTTC
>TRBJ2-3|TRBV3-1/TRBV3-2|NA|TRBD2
CASSQVPAGGPSQYF
TGTGCCAGCAGCCAAGTCCCAGCGGGGGGGCCTTCGCAGTATTTT
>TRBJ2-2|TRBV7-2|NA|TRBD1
CASSLGGQGSTGELFF
TGTGCCAGCAGCTTAGGGGGACAGGGATCCACCGGGGAGCTGTTTTTT
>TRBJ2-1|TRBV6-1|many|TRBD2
CASSEEEGGGVREQFF
TGTGCCAGCAGTGAAGAAGAAGGCGGGGGGGTCAGAGAGCAGTTCTTC
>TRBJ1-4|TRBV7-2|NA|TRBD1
CASSSGQGRKLFF
TGTGCCAGCAGCTCGGGACAGGGGAGAAAACTGTTTTTT
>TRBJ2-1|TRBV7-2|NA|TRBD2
CASSRDVAGAYNEQFF
TGTGCCAGCAGCAGAGACGTAGCGGGGGCTTACAATGAGCAGTTCTTC
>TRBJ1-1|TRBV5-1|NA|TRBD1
CASSRGTGDAEAFF
TGCGCCAGCAGCCGAGGGACAGGGGACGCTGAAGCTTTCTTT
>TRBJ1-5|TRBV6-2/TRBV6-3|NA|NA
CASSYGGVGQPQHF
TGTGCCAGCAGTTACGGGGGCGTCGGACAGCCCCAGCATTTT
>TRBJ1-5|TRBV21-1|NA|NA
CASSNNRGHSQPQHF
TGTGCCAGCAGCAACAACAGGGGGCATAGTCAGCCCCAGCATTTT
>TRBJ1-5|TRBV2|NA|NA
CASSVSGSSNQPQHF
TGTGCCAGCAGTGTATCGGGAAGCAGCAATCAGCCCCAGCATTTT
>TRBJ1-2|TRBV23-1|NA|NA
CASSPSLWGHEPDYGYTF
TGCGCCAGCAGTCCGTCCCTCTGGGGCCATGAGCCCGACTATGGCTACACCTTC
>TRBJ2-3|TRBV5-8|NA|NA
CASSPDRDTQYF
TGTGCCAGCAGCCCTGACAGGGATACGCAGTATTTT
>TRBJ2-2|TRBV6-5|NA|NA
CASSPANTGELFF
TGTGCCAGCAGTCCGGCGAACACCGGGGAGCTGTTTTTT
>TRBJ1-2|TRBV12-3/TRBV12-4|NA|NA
CASSSRVSGYTF
TGTGCCAGCAGTTCCAGGGTTTCTGGCTACACCTTC
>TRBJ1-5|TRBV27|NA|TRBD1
CASARRVSGQGGNQPQHF
TGTGCCAGCGCCCGACGGGTCTCGGGACAGGGAGGGAATCAGCCCCAGCATTTT
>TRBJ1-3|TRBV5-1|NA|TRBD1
CASSLGGQGYSSGNTIYF
TGCGCCAGCAGCTTGGGCGGACAGGGATATAGCTCTGGAAACACCATATATTTT
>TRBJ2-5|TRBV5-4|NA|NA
CASSVGGPQAIETKYF
TGTGCCAGCAGCGTCGGGGGGCCCCAAGCCATAGAGACCAAGTACTTC
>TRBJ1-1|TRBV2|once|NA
CASSARQEPDEAFF
TGTGCCAGCAGTGCGCGACAGGAGCCCGATGAAGCTTTCTTT
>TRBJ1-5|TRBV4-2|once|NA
CASSQVQASNQPQHF
TGTGCCAGCAGCCAAGTTCAGGCTAGCAATCAGCCCCAGCATTTT
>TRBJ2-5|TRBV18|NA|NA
CASSFGLQETQYF
TGTGCCAGCTCATTCGGACTTCAAGAGACCCAGTACTTC
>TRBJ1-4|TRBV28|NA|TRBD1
CASSLTGVTNEKLFF
TGTGCCAGCAGTTTAACAGGGGTTACTAATGAAAAACTGTTTTTT
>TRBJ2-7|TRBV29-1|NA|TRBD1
CNRDREGEQYF
TGCAACCGGGACAGGGAGGGTGAGCAGTACTTC
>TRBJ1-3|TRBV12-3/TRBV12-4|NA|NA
CASDQASGNTIYF
TGTGCCAGCGACCAGGCTTCTGGAAACACCATATATTTT
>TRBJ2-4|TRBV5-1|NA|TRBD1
CASRQGQTDLAKNIQYF
TGCGCCAGCAGGCAGGGACAGACAGACCTAGCCAAAAACATTCAGTACTTC
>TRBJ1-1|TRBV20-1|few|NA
CSAPENTEAFF
TGCAGTGCTCCAGAGAACACTGAAGCTTTCTTT
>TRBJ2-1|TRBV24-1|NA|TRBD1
CATSDPGQGVNEQFF
TGTGCCACCAGTGATCCGGGACAGGGTGTGAATGAGCAGTTCTTC
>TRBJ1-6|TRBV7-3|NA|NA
CASSSDRNSPLHF
TGTGCCAGCAGCTCGGACAGAAATTCACCCCTCCACTTT
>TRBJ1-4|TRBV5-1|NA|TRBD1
CASRPRGQGSNEKLFF
TGCGCCAGCAGACCCAGAGGACAGGGCTCTAATGAAAAACTGTTTTTT
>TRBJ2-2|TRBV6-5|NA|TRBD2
CASSMGGGTGELFF
TGTGCCAGCAGTATGGGCGGGGGAACCGGGGAGCTGTTTTTT
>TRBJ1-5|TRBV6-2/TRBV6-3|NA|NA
CASSYRGFDQPQHF
TGTGCCAGCAGTTACAGGGGCTTTGATCAGCCCCAGCATTTT
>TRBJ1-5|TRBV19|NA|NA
CASRQDNSNQPQHF
TGTGCCAGCCGACAGGATAATAGCAATCAGCCCCAGCATTTT
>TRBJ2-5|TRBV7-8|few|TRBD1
CASSLGDRGRETQYF
TGTGCCAGCAGCTTGGGGGACAGGGGGCGAGAGACCCAGTACTTC
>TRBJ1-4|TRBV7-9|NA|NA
CASTFGTRGTNEKLFF
TGTGCCAGCACCTTCGGAACCAGGGGAACTAATGAAAAACTGTTTTTT
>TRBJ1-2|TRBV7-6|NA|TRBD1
CASSLGRRGGLGYTF
TGTGCCAGCAGCTTAGGCCGCCGAGGGGGCCTTGGCTACACCTTC